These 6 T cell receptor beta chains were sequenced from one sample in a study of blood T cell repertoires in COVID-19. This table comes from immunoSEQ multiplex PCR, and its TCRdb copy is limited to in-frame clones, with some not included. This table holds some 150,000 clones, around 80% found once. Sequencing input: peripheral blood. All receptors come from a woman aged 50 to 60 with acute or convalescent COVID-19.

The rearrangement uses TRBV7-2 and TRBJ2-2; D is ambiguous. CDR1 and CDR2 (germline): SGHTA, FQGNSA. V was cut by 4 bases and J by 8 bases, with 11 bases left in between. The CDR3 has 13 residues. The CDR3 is CASSSLRSGELFF. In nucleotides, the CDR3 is TGTGCCAGCAGCTCCCTGAGGTCGGGGGAGCTGTTTTTT.

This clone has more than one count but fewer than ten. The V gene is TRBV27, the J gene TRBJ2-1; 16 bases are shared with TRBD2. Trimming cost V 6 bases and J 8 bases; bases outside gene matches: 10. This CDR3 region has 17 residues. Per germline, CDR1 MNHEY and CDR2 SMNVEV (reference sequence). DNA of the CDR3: TGTGCCAGCAGCTCGGGACTAGCGGGGGGGCGAGGATATGAGCAGTTCTTC. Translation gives CASSSGLAGGRGYEQFF.

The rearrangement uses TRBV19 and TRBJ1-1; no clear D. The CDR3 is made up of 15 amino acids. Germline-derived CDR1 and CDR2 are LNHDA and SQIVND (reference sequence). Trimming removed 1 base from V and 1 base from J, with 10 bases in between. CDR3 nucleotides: TGTGCCAGTAGTATAGCTGGGAGTCGGAACACTGAAGCTTTCTTT. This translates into CASSIAGSRNTEAFF.

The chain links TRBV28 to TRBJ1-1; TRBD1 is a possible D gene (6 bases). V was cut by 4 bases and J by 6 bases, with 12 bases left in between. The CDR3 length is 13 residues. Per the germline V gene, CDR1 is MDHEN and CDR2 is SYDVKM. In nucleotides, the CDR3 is TGTGCCAGCAGTTCAAACAGGGCTGCTGAAGCTTTCTTT. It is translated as CASSSNRAAEAFF.

CDR3: CSVKPGPDYAEAFF. CDR3 sequence (DNA): TGCAGCGTGAAACCGGGTCCTGACTACGCTGAAGCTTTCTTT. V and J are TRBV29-1 and TRBJ1-1; D unclear. The germline V gene has CDR1 SQVTM and CDR2 ANQGSEA. This CDR3 is 14 amino acids long. V was pared by 6 bases and J by 6 bases, with 20 bases between.

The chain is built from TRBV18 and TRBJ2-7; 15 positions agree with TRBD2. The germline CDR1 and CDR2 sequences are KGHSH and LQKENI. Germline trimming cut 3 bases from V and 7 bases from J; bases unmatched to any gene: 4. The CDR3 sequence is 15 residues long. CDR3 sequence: CASSPAGLAGGEQYF. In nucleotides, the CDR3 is TGTGCCAGCTCACCGGCGGGACTAGCGGGGGGTGAGCAGTACTTC.